This T cell receptor (beta chain) was recovered during a study of shared clonotypes between healthy human individuals. CD8 cells regarded as naive lacked CD45RO, were positively chosen for CCR7, and omitted terminally differentiated effector memory CD45RA+ cells. The protocol was immunoSEQ multiplex PCR, while the TCRdb copy is restricted to in-frame clones and leaves out a portion. The sample lists about 2.1 million clones; about 92% were seen once. The sequence was collected from a man aged 18 to 30 in good health. Some clones in this sample may be carry-over from other donors' samples. Sequencing was done on a sample of naive CD8+ T cells from PBMCs.

The CDR3 coding sequence is TGTGCCAGCAGCTTTGACAGGGGGAACGAGCAGTACTTC. Encoded protein: CASSFDRGNEQYF. This chain joins TRBV7-9 and TRBJ2-7; TRBD1 aligns across 9 bases. Trimming cost V 3 bases and J 5 bases; bases outside gene matches: 2. Germline V gene data show CDR1 as SEHNR and CDR2 as FQNEAQ (reference sequence). CDR3 length: 13 residues.